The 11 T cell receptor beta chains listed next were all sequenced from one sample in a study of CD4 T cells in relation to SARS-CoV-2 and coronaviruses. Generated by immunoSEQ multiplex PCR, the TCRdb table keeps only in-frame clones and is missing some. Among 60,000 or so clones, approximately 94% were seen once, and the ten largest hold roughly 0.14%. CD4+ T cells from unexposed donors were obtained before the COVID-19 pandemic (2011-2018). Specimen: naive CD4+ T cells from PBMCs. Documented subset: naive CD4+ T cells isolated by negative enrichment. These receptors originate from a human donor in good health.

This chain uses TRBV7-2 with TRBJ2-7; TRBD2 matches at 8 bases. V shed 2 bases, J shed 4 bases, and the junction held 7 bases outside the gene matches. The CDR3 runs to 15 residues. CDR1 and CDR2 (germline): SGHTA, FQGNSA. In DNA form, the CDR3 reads TGTGCCAGCAGCTTACCTTCCGGCGGGGGGTACGAGCAGTACTTC. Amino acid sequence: CASSLPSGGGYEQYF.

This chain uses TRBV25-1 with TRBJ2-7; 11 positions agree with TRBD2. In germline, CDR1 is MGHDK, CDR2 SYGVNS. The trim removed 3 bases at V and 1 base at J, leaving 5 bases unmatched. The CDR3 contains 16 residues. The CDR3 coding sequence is TGTGCCAGCAGTGATTATAGCGGGAGGGGGTCCTACGAGCAGTACTTC. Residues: CASSDYSGRGSYEQYF.

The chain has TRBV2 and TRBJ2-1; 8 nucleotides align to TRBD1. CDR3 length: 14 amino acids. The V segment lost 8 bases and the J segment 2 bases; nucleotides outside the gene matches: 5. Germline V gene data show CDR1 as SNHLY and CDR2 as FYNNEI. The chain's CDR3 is CASGETGAYNEQFF. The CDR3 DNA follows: TGTGCCAGCGGGGAGACAGGGGCCTACAATGAGCAGTTCTTC.

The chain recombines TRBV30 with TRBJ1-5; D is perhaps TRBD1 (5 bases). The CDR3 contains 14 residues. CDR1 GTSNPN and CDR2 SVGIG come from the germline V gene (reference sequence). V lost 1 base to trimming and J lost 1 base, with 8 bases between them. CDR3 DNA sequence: TGTGCCTGGAGTGGTGGGGGGAGCAATCAGCCCCAGCATTTT. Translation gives CAWSGGGSNQPQHF.

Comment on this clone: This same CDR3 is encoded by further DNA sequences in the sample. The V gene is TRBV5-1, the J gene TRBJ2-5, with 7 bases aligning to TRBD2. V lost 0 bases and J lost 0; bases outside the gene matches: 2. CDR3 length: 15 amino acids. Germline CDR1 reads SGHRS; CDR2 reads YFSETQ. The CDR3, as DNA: TGCGCCAGCAGCTTGGCCGGGGGGAACCAAGAGACCCAGTACTTC. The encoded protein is CASSLAGGNQETQYF.

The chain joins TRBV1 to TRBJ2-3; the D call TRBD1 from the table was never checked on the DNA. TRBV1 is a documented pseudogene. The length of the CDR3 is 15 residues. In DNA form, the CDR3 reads TGCACCAGCAGCCAACGGCAGGGTGGCACAGATACGCAGTATTTT. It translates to CTSSQRQGGTDTQYF.

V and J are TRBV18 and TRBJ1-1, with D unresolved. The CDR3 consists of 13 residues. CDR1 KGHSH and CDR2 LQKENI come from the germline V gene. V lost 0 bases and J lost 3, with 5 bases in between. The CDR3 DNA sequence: TGTGCCAGCTCACCACCCACAGACACTGAAGCTTTCTTT. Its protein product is CASSPPTDTEAFF. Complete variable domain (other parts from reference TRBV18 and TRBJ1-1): NAGVMQNPRHLVRRRGQEARLRCSPMKGHSHVYWYRQLPEEGLKFMVYLQKENIIDESGMPKERFSAEFPKEGPSILRIQQVVRGDSAAYFCASSPPTDTEAFFGQGTRLTVV.

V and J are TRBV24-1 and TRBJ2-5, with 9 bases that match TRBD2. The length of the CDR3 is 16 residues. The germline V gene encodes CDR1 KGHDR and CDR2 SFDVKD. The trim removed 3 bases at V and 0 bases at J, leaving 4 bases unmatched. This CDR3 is CATSDLAGPYQETQYF. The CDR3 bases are TGTGCCACCAGTGATCTAGCGGGACCGTACCAAGAGACCCAGTACTTC.

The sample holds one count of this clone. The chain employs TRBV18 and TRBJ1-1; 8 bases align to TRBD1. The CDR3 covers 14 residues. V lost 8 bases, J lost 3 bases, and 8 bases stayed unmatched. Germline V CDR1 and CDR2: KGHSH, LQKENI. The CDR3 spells CASASGTGDTEAFF. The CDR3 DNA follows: TGTGCCAGCGCCTCCGGGACAGGAGACACTGAAGCTTTCTTT.

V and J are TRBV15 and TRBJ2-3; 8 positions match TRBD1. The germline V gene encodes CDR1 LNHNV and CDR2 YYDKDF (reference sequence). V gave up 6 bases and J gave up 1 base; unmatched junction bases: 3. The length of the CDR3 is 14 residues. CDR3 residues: CATRVRGRTDTQYF. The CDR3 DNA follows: TGTGCCACCAGGGTCAGGGGGCGCACAGATACGCAGTATTTT.

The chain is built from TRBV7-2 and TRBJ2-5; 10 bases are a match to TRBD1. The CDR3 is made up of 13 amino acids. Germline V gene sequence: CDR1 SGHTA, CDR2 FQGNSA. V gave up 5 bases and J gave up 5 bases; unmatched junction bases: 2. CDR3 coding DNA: TGTGCCAGCAGCAAGGACAGGGGGGAGACCCAGTACTTC. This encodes CASSKDRGETQYF.